This T cell receptor (beta chain) was identified in a study of CD8 T cells in Susac syndrome. It was with random hexamers that roughly 0.45 to 1 ug RNA was reverse transcribed. immunoSEQ multiplex PCR amplified TCR beta CDR3 across 54 Vbeta, 13 Jbeta. MiXCR, run by TCRdb on the immunoSEQ multiplex PCR reads, gives a single entry per CDR3 protein. The data contain 250,000 to 300,000 distinct CDR3 sequences, about 88% of them singletons. The T cells that were sequenced for TCR beta were CD8+ and CD4+ cells from blood. TEMRA cells were FACS-enriched, and CD8+ and CD4+ T cells were isolated negatively. In germline, CDR1 is MNHNS, CDR2 SASEGT. The CDR3 has 15 residues. V dropped 4 bases and J dropped 5 bases, with 18 bases sitting between them.

The TCR comes from a human donor with multiple sclerosis. Sequencing was performed on CD8+ T cells from PBMCs. V and J are TRBV6-1 and TRBJ2-7; D possibly corresponds to TRBD2 (6 bases). In DNA, the CDR3 is TGTGCCAGCAGTGGGGTCGGGGGATCCCCCCACGAGCAGTACTTC. Translated: CASSGVGGSPHEQYF.